What follows describes a single TCR beta chain. Its antigen is unidentified. CDR1 is MNHNY, CDR2 SVGAGI, per germline (reference sequence). V lost 4 bases and J 3 bases, leaving 16 bases between the germline ends. The CDR3 has 16 amino acids. CD4+ naive, central memory, regulatory and stem cell-like memory subsets were isolated by sorting on CD45RO/CCR7/CD25/CD127/CD95/CD27. The data belong to a study of beta chain features in type 1 diabetes. Study-level points and caveats: Moderately but significantly shorter TCRB CDR3s were found in Type 1 diabetes patients in all four CD4+ subsets.

Isolated RNA was reverse transcribed in full, so expressed TCRB transcripts were sequenced. Assay used: immunoSEQ multiplex PCR; TCRdb lists only in-frame clones, some missing. This sample has roughly 250,000 clones, with 9.6% found just once. The clonotype comes from a woman aged 18-29 years in good health. The rearrangement uses TRBV6-6 and TRBJ1-3; possibly TRBD1 for D (5 bases). The material sequenced was naive CD4+ T cells from blood. CDR3 nucleotides: TGTGCCAGCAGTTCCAGCATAGGGGTGATTGGAAACACCATATATTTT. Residues: CASSSSIGVIGNTIYF.